These T cell receptor beta chains were read from a single sample in a study of OX40 agonist ivuxolimab in advanced cancers. Assay: immunoSEQ multiplex PCR; the TCRdb copy retains only in-frame clones and omits some. This sample has around 20,000 clones, with roughly 87% found just once. Sequencing used CD4+ or CD8+ T cells sorted from blood, obtained in a trial of the OX40 agonist ivuxolimab. These receptors all stem from an adult with an advanced solid tumor such as melanoma, head and neck, liver or kidney cancer. Each CDR3 is given with its conserved first and last residue. D genes are given only for firm matches. Size is stated for part of the rows, as once, few or many counts, or as a class when the clone is expanded.

D: -; size: -; J: TRBJ2-7; V: TRBV29-1; DNA: TGCAGCGTTGCCTTCTCCTACGAGCAGTACTTC; CDR3: CSVAFSYEQYF
D: TRBD2; size: once; J: TRBJ2-7; V: TRBV27; DNA: TGTGCCAGCATAGGGACTAGCTCCTACGAGCAGTACTTC; CDR3: CASIGTSSYEQYF
D: -; size: once; J: TRBJ2-5; V: TRBV28; DNA: TGTGCCAGCAGCACAGCGCCGGGGACCCAGTACTTC; CDR3: CASSTAPGTQYF
D: -; size: -; J: TRBJ2-1; V: TRBV5-1; DNA: TGCGCCAGCAGCCCCAGCGGACATGAGCAGTTCTTC; CDR3: CASSPSGHEQFF
D: TRBD2; size: -; J: TRBJ2-1; V: TRBV6-5; DNA: TGTGCCAGCAATAGCGGGAGGGCCTACAATGAGCAGTTCTTC; CDR3: CASNSGRAYNEQFF
D: -; size: -; J: TRBJ2-1; V: TRBV5-1; DNA: TGCGCCAGCAGCTTGGAAACTATTGGGGGTGAGCAGTTCTTC; CDR3: CASSLETIGGEQFF
D: TRBD1; size: -; J: TRBJ1-5; V: TRBV6-6; DNA: TGTGCCATCCGACAGGGCACTTATAGCAATCAGCCCCAGCATTTT; CDR3: CAIRQGTYSNQPQHF
D: TRBD2; size: -; J: TRBJ2-5; V: TRBV28; DNA: TGTGCCAGCAGTCTCCTGACTAGCGGGAGTCACGAGACCCAGTACTTC; CDR3: CASSLLTSGSHETQYF
D: -; size: -; J: TRBJ2-5; V: TRBV7-8; DNA: TGTGCCAGCAGCTCACAAATAGGGCTCCAAGAGACCCAGTACTTC; CDR3: CASSSQIGLQETQYF
D: TRBD1; size: once; J: TRBJ2-7; V: TRBV30; DNA: TGTGCCTGGAGTGTGGGACAGTCCTACGAGCAGTACTTC; CDR3: CAWSVGQSYEQYF
D: -; size: -; J: TRBJ2-7; V: TRBV29-1; DNA: TGCAGCGTTTTATCAGGGTTCGAGCAGTACTTC; CDR3: CSVLSGFEQYF
D: TRBD1; size: -; J: TRBJ2-4; V: TRBV19; DNA: TGTGCCAGTAGTCAGAGACAGGGGCCAAAAAACATTCAGTACTTC; CDR3: CASSQRQGPKNIQYF
D: TRBD2; size: -; J: TRBJ2-7; V: TRBV7-8; DNA: TGTGCCAGCAGCCCCGCGGGGGGGCGCGAGCAGTACTTC; CDR3: CASSPAGGREQYF
D: -; size: -; J: TRBJ2-5; V: TRBV5-8; DNA: TGTGCCAGCAGGCTGAGGGTTGGGGAGACCCAGTACTTC; CDR3: CASRLRVGETQYF
D: -; size: -; J: TRBJ2-1; V: TRBV28; DNA: TGTGCCAGCAGTACCCCGGGACAGCAACTAGCGGATGAGCAGTTCTTC; CDR3: CASSTPGQQLADEQFF
D: TRBD2; size: -; J: TRBJ2-1; V: TRBV19; DNA: TGTGCCAGTAGTATACTAACGGGAGGGCCCTCGGATGAGCAGTTCTTC; CDR3: CASSILTGGPSDEQFF
D: -; size: -; J: TRBJ2-4; V: TRBV7-9; DNA: TGTGCCAGCAGCCTACCTCTAGGAAACATTCAGTACTTC; CDR3: CASSLPLGNIQYF
D: -; size: -; J: TRBJ2-1; V: TRBV10-1; DNA: TGCGCCAGCAGTGGAGGCAATGAGCAGTTCTTC; CDR3: CASSGGNEQFF
D: TRBD1; size: -; J: TRBJ1-2; V: TRBV7-2; DNA: TGTGCCAGCAGCTCACGGACAGGGGTAGAGCTCTATGGCTACACCTTC; CDR3: CASSSRTGVELYGYTF
D: TRBD2; size: -; J: TRBJ2-1; V: TRBV10-2; DNA: TGCGCCAGCGAGGCGGGACTAGCGGGCCATGAGCAGTTCTTC; CDR3: CASEAGLAGHEQFF
D: TRBD2; size: -; J: TRBJ2-1; V: TRBV19; DNA: TGTGCCAGTAGTATGTCCTTAGCGGGTGAGCAGTTCTTC; CDR3: CASSMSLAGEQFF
D: -; size: -; J: TRBJ2-2; V: TRBV15; DNA: TGTGCCACCAGCAGAGGGGACGGAACGAACACCGGGGAGCTGTTTTTT; CDR3: CATSRGDGTNTGELFF
D: TRBD1; size: -; J: TRBJ2-7; V: TRBV7-8; DNA: TGTGCCAGCAGCCTGACTCCGGGACAGGGTTCAAGCGAGCAGTACTTC; CDR3: CASSLTPGQGSSEQYF
D: -; size: few; J: TRBJ2-7; V: TRBV1; DNA: TGCACCAGCCGCCGGACTAGCGGGAGGCACGAGCAGTACTTC; CDR3: CTSRRTSGRHEQYF
D: -; size: -; J: TRBJ1-5; V: TRBV6-6; DNA: TGTGCCAGCACCGCAGGTCAGCCCCAGCATTTT; CDR3: CASTAGQPQHF
D: -; size: -; J: TRBJ1-1; V: TRBV27; DNA: TGTGCCAGCAGTAGGGGTGGGGGCACTGAAGCTTTCTTT; CDR3: CASSRGGGTEAFF
D: -; size: -; J: TRBJ2-6; V: TRBV9; DNA: TGTGCCAGCAGCGTAGGGGCGCTCGGGGCCAACGTCCTGACTTTC; CDR3: CASSVGALGANVLTF
D: -; size: few; J: TRBJ1-4; V: TRBV7-9; DNA: TGTGCCAGCAGCTCGTCGACAGAGAAAAAACTGTTTTTT; CDR3: CASSSSTEKKLFF